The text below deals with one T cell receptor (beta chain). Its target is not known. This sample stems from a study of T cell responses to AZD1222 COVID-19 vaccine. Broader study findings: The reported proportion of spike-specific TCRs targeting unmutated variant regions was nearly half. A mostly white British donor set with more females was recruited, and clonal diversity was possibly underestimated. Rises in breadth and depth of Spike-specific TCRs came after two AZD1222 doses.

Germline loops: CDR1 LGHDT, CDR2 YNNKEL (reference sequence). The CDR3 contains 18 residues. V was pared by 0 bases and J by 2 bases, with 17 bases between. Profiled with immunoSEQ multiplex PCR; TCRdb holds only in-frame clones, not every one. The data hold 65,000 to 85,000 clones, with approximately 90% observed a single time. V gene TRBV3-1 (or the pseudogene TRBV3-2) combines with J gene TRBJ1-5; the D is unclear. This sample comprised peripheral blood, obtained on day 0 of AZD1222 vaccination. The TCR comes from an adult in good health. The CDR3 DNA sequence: TGTGCCAGCAGCCAAGATCCAGGAAGGGATGGAGGCAATCAGCCCCAGCATTTT. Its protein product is CASSQDPGRDGGNQPQHF.